This note documents a single T cell receptor (beta chain) sequence. The antigen is undetermined. The sample comes from a study of blood T cells in healthy people across ages. General study findings and limits: The authors considered diversity estimates from one million T cells to be underestimates.

Healthy Caucasians from Russia aged roughly 6 to 95 served as donors. Every sample yielded at least 6.5 million isolated PBMCs. Alongside a J-beta primer mix, a sample-barcoded 5' primer served in a second PCR lasting about 6 to 11 cycles. Each CDR3 protein gets one entry after TCRdb re-called the 5' RACE reads with MiXCR. The data contain almost 800,000 distinct CDR3 sequences, 58% of them singletons. The CDR3 covers 15 residues. Germline V gives CDR1 LGHNA, CDR2 YNFKEQ. V shed 1 base and J shed 2 bases, with 11 bases lying between them. The rearrangement joins TRBV4-2 to TRBJ1-2, with no clear D. This clonotype originated in a man aged 30 to 39 in good health. Sequenced: blood. CDR3 protein: CASSQGRVTNYGYTF. The CDR3 bases are TGTGCCAGCAGCCAAGGCCGTGTAACGAACTATGGCTACACCTTC.